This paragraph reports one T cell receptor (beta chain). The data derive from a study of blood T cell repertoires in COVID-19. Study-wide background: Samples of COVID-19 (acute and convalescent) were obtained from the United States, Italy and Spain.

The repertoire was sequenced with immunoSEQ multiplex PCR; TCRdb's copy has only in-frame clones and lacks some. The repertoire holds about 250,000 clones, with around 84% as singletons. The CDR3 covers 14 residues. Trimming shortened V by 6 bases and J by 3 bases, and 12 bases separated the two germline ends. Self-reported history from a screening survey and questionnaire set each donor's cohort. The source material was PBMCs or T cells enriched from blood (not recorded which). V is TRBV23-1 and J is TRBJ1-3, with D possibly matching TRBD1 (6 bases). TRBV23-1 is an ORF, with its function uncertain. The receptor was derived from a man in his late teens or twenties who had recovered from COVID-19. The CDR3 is CASSPQGRGNTIYF. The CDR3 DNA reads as TGCGCCAGCAGCCCCCAGGGGCGTGGAAACACCATATATTTT.